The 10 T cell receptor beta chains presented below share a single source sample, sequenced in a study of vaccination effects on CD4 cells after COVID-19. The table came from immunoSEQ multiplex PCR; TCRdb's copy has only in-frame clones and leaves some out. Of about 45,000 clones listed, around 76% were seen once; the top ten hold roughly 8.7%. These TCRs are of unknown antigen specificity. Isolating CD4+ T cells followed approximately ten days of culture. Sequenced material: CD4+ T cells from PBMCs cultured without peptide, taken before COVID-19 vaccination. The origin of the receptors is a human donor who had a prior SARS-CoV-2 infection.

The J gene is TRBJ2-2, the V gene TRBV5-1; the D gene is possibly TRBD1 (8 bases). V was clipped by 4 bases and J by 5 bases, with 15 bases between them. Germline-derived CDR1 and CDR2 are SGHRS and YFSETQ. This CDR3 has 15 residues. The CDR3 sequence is CASSRDRGGTGELFF. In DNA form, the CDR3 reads TGCGCCAGCAGCCGCGACAGGGGAGGGACCGGGGAGCTGTTTTTT.

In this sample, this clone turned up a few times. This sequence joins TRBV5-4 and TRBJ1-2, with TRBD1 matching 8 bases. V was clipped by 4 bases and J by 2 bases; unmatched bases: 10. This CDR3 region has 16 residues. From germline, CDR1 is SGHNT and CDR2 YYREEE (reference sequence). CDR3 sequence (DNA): TGTGCCAGCAGCACCGGACAGGGAAAGTCCAACTATGGCTACACCTTC. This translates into CASSTGQGKSNYGYTF. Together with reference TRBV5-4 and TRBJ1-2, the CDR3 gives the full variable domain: ETGVTQSPTHLIKTRGQQVTLRCSSQSGHNTVSWYQQALGQGPQFIFQYYREEENGRGNFPPRFSGLQFPNYSSELNVNALELDDSALYLCASSTGQGKSNYGYTFGSGTRLTVV.

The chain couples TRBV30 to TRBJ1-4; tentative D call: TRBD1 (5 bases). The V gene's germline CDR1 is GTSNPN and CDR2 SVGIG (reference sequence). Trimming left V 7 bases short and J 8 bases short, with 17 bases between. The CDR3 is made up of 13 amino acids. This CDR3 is CALGPPGQEKLFF. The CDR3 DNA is TGTGCCTTGGGGCCCCCGGGGCAGGAAAAACTGTTTTTT.

CDR3 residues: CASSFGLAGPNEQFF. The CDR3 coding sequence is TGTGCCAGCAGCTTTGGACTAGCGGGGCCCAATGAGCAGTTCTTC. The rearrangement links TRBV9 to TRBJ2-1; 12 bases are a match to TRBD2. The CDR3 extends over 15 amino acids. In germline, CDR1 is SGDLS, CDR2 YYNGEE. Trimming at V came to 4 bases and at J to 6 bases, leaving 5 bases not matched to a gene.

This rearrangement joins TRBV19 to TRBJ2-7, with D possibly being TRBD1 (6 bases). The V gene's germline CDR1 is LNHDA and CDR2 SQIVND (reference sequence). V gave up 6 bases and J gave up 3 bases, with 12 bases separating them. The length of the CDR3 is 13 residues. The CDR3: CASRKTGGYEQYF. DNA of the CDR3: TGTGCCAGTAGAAAGACAGGTGGCTACGAGCAGTACTTC.

The chain's CDR3 is CANHRYRTNYGYTF. The CDR3 coding sequence is TGTGCCAACCACAGATACAGGACCAACTATGGCTACACCTTC. The rearrangement links TRBV21-1 to TRBJ1-2; the table's D call, TRBD1, was not checked against the DNA. TRBV21-1 is annotated as a pseudogene. CDR3 length equals 14 residues.

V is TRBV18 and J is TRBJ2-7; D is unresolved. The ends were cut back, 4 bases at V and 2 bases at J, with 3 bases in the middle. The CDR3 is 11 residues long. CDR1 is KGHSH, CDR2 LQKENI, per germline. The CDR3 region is CASSLAYEQYF. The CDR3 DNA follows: TGTGCCAGCTCACTAGCCTACGAGCAGTACTTC.

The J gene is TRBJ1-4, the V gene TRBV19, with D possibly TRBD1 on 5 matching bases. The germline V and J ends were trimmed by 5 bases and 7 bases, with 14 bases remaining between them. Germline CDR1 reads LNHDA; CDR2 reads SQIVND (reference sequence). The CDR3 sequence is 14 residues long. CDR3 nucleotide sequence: TGTGCCAGTAGTCTCACGGCAGGGCGTGAAAAACTGTTTTTT. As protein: CASSLTAGREKLFF.

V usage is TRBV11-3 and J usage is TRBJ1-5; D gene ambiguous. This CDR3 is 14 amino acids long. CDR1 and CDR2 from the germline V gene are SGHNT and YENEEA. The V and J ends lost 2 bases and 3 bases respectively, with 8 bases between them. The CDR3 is CASSLSGINQPQHF. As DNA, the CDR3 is TGTGCCAGCAGCTTATCCGGGATCAATCAGCCCCAGCATTTT.

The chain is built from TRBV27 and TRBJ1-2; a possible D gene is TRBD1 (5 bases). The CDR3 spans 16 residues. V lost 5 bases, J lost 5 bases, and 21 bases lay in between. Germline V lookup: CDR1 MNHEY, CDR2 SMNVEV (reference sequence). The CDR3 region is CASSPLNEGRGYGYTF. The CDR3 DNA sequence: TGTGCCAGCAGTCCCCTTAATGAGGGGAGGGGATATGGCTACACCTTC.